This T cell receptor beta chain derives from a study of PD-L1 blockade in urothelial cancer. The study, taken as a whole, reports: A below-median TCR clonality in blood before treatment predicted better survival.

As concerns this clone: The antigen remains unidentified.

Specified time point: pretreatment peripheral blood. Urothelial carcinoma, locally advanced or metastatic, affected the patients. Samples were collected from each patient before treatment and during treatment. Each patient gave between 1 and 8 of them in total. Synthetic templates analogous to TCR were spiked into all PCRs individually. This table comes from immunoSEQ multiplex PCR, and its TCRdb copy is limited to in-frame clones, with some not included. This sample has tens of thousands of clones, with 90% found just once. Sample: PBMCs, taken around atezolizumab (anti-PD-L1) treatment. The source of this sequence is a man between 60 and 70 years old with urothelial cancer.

This CDR3 reads CASSVSGANYNEQFF. For the CDR3, the DNA is TGTGCCAGCAGTGTAAGCGGGGCGAATTACAATGAGCAGTTCTTC. The chain links TRBV7-2 to TRBJ2-1; 7 nucleotides line up with TRBD2. CDR3 length: 15 residues. From germline, CDR1 is SGHTA and CDR2 FQGNSA. J was trimmed by 4 bases and V by 6 bases; bases with no gene match: 9. Full variable domain (missing parts from reference TRBV7-2 and TRBJ2-1): GAGVSQSPSNKVTEKGKDVELRCDPISGHTALYWYRQSLGQGLEFLIYFQGNSAPDKSGLPSDRFSAERTGGSVSTLTIQRTQQEDSAVYLCASSVSGANYNEQFFGPGTRLTVL.